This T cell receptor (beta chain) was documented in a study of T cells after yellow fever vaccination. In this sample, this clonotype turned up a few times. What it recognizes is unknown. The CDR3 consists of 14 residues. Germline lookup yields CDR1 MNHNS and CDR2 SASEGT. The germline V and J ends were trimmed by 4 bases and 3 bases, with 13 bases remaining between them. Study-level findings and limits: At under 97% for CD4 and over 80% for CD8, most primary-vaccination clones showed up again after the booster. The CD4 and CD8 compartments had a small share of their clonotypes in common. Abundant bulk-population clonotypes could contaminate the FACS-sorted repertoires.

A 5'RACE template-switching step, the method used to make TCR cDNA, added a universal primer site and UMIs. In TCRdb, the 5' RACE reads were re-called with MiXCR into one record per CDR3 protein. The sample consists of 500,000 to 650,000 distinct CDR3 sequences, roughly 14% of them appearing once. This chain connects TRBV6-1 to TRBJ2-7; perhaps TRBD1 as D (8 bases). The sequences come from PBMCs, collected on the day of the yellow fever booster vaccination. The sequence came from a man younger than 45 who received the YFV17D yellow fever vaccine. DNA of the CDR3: TGTGCCAGCAGTGTTAACAGGGGGGGCTACGAGCAGTACTTC. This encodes CASSVNRGGYEQYF.